This T cell receptor beta chain was sequenced in a study of CD8 T cells in ankylosing spondylitis. This clonotype was recorded many times. One entry per CDR3 protein, called by TCRdb with MiXCR from the 5' RACE reads. The profile shows some 250,000 distinct CDR3 sequences, around 10% of them singletons. The CDR3 is made up of 16 amino acids. Germline CDR1 reads LGHNA; CDR2 reads YNFKEQ. Trimming left V 0 bases short and J 0 bases short, with 6 bases between. This chain links TRBV4-2 with TRBJ2-6; tentative D call: TRBD2 (6 bases). The sequenced material came from blood, either unsorted or a sorted T cell fraction (not recorded which). This sequence originates from a male donor with ankylosing spondylitis or in good health (not recorded which). CDR3 bases: TGTGCCAGCAGCCAAGAGCGGGGCTCTGGGGCCAACGTCCTGACTTTC. Translating gives CASSQERGSGANVLTF.